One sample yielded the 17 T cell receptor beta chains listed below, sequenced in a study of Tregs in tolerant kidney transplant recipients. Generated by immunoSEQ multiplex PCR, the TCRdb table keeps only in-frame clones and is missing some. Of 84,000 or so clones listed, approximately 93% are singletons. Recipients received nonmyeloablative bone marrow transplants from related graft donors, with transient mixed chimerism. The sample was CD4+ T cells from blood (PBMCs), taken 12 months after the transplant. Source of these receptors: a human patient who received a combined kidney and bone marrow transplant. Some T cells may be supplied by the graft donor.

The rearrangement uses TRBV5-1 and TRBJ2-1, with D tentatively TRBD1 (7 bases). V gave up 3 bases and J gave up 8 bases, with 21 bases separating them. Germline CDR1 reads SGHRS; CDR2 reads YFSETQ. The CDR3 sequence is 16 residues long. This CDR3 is CASSSRGAGGYDEQFF. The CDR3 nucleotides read TGCGCCAGCAGCTCTCGGGGCGCAGGGGGGTACGATGAGCAGTTCTTC.

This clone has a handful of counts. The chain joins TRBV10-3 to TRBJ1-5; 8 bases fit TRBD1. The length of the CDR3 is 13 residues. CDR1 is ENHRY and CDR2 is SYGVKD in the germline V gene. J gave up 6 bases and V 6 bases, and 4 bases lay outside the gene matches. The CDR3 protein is CAIRQGAGQPQHF. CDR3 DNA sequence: TGTGCCATCAGGCAGGGGGCAGGTCAGCCCCAGCATTTT.

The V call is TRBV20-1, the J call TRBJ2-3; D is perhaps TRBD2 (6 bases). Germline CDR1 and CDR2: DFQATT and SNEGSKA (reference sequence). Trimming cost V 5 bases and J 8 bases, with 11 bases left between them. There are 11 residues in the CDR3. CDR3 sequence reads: CSAPVGGTQYF. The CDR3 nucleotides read TGCAGTGCTCCCGTCGGGGGTACGCAGTATTTT.

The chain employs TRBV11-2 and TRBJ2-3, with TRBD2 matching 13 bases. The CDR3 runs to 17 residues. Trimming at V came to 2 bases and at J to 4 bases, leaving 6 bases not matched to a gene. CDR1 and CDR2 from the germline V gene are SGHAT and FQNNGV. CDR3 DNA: TGTGCCAGCAGCTTACTAGGACTAGCGGGAGCTGCAGATACGCAGTATTTT. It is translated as CASSLLGLAGAADTQYF. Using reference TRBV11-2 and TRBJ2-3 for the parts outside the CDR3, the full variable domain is EAGVAQSPRYKIIEKRQSVAFWCNPISGHATLYWYQQILGQGPKLLIQFQNNGVVDDSQLPKDRFSAERLKGVDSTLKIQPAKLEDSAVYLCASSLLGLAGAADTQYFGPGTRLTVL.

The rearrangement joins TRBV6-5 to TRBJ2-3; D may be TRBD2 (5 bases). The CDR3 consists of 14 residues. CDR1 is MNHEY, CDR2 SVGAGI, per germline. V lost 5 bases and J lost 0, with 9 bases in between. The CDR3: CASSNGKSTDTQYF. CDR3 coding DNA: TGTGCCAGCAGTAACGGGAAGAGCACAGATACGCAGTATTTT.

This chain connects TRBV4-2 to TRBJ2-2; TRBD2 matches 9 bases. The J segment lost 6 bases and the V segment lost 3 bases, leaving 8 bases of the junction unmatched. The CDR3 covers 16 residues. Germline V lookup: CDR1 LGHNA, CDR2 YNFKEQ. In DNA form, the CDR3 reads TGTGCCAGCAGCCAGGCTAGACTAGCGGTAGCCGGGGAGCTGTTTTTT. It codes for CASSQARLAVAGELFF.

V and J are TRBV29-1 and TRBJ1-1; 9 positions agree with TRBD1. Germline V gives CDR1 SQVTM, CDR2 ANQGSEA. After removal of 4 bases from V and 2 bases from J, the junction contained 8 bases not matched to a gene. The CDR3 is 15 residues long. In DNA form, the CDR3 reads TGCAGCGTTGTTGGACAGGGGAGTGGAAACACTGAAGCTTTCTTT. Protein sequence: CSVVGQGSGNTEAFF.

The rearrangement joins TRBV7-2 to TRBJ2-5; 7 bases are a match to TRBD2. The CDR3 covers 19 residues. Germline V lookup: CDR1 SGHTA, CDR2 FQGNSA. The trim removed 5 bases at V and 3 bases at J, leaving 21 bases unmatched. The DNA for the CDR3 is TGTGCCAGCAGCCCCTTTGCACTAGCGACCACAAGGAGGAAAGAGACCCAGTACTTC. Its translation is CASSPFALATTRRKETQYF.

The CDR3 DNA is TGTGCCAGCTCACCAATTCCCGGGACAGTCTATGGCTACACCTTC. This encodes CASSPIPGTVYGYTF. The V and J genes are TRBV18 and TRBJ1-2; 7 bases align to TRBD1. The CDR3 has 15 amino acids. CDR1 and CDR2 from the germline V gene are KGHSH and LQKENI. Trimming removed 2 bases from V and 4 bases from J; junction bases left unmatched: 7.

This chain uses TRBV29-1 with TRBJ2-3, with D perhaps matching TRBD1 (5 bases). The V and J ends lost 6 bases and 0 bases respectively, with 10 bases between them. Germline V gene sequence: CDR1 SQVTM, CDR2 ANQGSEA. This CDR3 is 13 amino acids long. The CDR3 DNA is TGCAGCGTCGTGACAGCGAGCACAGATACGCAGTATTTT. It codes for CSVVTASTDTQYF.

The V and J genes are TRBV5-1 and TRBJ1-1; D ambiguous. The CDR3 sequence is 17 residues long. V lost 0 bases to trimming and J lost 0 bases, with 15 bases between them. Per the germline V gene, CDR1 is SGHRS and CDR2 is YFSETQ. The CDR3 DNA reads TGCGCCAGCAGCTTGGGGGTTGGAAGGACTTTGAACACTGAAGCTTTCTTT. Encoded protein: CASSLGVGRTLNTEAFF. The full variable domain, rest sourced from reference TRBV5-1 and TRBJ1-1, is KAGVTQTPRYLIKTRGQQVTLSCSPISGHRSVSWYQQTPGQGLQFLFEYFSETQRNKGNFPGRFSGRQFSNSRSEMNVSTLELGDSALYLCASSLGVGRTLNTEAFFGQGTRLTVV.

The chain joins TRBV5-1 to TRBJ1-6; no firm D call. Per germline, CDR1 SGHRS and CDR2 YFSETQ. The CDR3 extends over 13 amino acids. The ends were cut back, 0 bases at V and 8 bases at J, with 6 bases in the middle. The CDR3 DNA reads TGCGCCAGCAGCTTGGCCGGGTATTCACCCCTCCACTTT. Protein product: CASSLAGYSPLHF.

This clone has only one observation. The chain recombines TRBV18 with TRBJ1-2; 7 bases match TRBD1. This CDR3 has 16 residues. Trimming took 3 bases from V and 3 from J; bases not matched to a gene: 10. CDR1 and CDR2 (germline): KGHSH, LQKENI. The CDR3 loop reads CASSPRRGGAYYGYTF. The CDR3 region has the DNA TGTGCCAGCTCACCGCGGAGAGGGGGCGCTTACTATGGCTACACCTTC. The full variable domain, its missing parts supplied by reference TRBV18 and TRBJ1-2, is NAGVMQNPRHLVRRRGQEARLRCSPMKGHSHVYWYRQLPEEGLKFMVYLQKENIIDESGMPKERFSAEFPKEGPSILRIQQVVRGDSAAYFCASSPRRGGAYYGYTFGSGTRLTVV.

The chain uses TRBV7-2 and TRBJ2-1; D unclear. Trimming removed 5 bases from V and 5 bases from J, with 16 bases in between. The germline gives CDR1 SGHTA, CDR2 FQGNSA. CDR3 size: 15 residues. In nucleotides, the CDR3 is TGTGCCAGCAGCATAAGCCAGACTTTCCACAATGAGCAGTTCTTC. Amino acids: CASSISQTFHNEQFF.

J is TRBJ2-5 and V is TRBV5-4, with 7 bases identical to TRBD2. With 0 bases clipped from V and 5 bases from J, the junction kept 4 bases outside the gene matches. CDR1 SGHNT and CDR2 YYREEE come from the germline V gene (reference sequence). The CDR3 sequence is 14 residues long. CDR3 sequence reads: CASSLVAGRETQYF. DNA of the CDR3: TGTGCCAGCAGCTTGGTTGCCGGGAGGGAGACCCAGTACTTC.

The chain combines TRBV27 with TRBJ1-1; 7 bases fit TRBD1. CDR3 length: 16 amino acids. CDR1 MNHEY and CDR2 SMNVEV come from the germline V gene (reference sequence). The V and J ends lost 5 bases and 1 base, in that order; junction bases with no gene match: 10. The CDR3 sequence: CASSTDRTRRNTEAFF. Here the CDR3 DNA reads TGTGCCAGCAGTACGGACAGGACCCGGAGGAACACTGAAGCTTTCTTT.

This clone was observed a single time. The CDR3 loop is CASSQDGQGAYEQYF. For the CDR3, the DNA is TGTGCCAGCAGCCAAGATGGGCAGGGGGCATACGAGCAGTACTTC. The rearrangement joins TRBV4-2 to TRBJ2-7; 8 bases are a match to TRBD1. The CDR3 consists of 15 residues. Trimming at V came to 0 bases and at J to 4 bases, leaving 5 bases not matched to a gene. The V gene's germline CDR1 is LGHNA and CDR2 YNFKEQ.